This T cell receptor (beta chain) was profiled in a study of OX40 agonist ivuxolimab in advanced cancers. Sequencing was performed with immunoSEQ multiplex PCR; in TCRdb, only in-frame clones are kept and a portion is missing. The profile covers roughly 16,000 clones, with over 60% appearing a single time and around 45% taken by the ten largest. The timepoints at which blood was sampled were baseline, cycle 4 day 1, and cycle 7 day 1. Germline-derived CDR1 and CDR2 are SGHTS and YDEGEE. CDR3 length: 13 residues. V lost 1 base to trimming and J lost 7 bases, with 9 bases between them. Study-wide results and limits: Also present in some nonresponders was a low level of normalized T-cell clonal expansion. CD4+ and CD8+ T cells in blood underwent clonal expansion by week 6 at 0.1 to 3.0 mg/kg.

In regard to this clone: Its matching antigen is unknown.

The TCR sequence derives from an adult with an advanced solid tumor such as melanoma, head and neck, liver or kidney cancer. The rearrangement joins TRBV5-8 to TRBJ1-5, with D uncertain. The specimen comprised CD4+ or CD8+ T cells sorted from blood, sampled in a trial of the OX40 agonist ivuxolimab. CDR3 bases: TGTGCCAGCAGCTTGAGCCCTTGGCAGCCCCAGCATTTT. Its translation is CASSLSPWQPQHF.